This T cell receptor beta chain was recovered during a study of cytomegalovirus exposure and HLA in healthy donors. Profiling relied on immunoSEQ multiplex PCR, and the TCRdb table lists in-frame clones only, not all of them. The data hold roughly 100,000 clones, with about 86% observed a single time. Trimming shortened V by 5 bases and J by 0 bases, and 16 bases separated the two germline ends. From germline, CDR1 is KGHSH and CDR2 LQKENI. This CDR3 has 16 amino acids. The sequencing sample was made of PBMCs. V is TRBV18 and J is TRBJ1-2, with D possibly TRBD1 on 6 matching bases. This sequence originates from a woman between 18 and 29 years old in good health and CMV-seropositive. The CDR3 sequence is CASSINPGQSNYGYTF. The CDR3 DNA is TGTGCCAGCTCAATCAATCCGGGACAATCTAACTATGGCTACACCTTC.